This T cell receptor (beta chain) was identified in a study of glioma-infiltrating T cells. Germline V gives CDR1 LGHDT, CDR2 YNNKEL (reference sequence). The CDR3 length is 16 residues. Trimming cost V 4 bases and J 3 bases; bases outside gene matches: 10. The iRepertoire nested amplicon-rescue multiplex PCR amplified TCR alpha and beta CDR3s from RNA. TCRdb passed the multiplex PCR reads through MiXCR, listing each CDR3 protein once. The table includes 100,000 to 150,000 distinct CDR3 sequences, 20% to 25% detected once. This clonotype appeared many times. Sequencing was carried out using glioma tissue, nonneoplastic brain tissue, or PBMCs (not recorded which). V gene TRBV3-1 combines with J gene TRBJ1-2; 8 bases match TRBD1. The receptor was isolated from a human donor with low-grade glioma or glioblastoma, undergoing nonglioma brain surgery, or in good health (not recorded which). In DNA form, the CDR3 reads TGTGCCAGCAGCCCCGTATCGGGACAGGCTGACTATGGCTACACCTTC. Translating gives CASSPVSGQADYGYTF.